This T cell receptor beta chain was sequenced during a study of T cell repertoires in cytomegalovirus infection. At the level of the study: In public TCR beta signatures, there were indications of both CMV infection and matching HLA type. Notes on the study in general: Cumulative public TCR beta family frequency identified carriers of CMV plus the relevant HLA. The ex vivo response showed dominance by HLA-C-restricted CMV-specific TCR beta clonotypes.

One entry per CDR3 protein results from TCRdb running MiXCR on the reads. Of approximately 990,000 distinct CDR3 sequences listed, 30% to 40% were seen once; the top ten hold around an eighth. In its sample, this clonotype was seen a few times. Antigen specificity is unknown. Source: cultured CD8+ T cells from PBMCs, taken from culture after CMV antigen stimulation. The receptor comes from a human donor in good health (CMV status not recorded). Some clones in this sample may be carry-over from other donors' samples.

The CDR3 DNA reads as TGCGCCAGCAGTAGAGGATTTCAGGGGAACTATGGCTACACCTTC. It yields the protein CASSRGFQGNYGYTF. The chain carries TRBV5-1 and TRBJ1-2; possibly TRBD1 for D (6 bases). The CDR3 spans 15 residues. Germline V gene sequence: CDR1 SGHRS, CDR2 YFSETQ. V was cut by 5 bases and J by 2 bases, with 16 bases left in between. Full variable domain (missing parts from reference TRBV5-1 and TRBJ1-2): KAGVTQTPRYLIKTRGQQVTLSCSPISGHRSVSWYQQTPGQGLQFLFEYFSETQRNKGNFPGRFSGRQFSNSRSEMNVSTLELGDSALYLCASSRGFQGNYGYTFGSGTRLTVV.